This T cell receptor (beta chain) was observed in a study of regulatory T cells in long-lasting Graves disease. This clonotype has a count of ten or more. Arm-PCR of CDR3 regions and iRepertoire HTBI primers were used to build TCR beta libraries. TCRdb processed the multiplex PCR reads anew with MiXCR; each CDR3 protein has one entry. This sample has roughly 440,000 distinct CDR3 sequences, with approximately 16% found just once. Time point reported: newly diagnosed GD, antithyroid drugs for less than 3 months. The authors made the TCR library using RNA they extracted from PBMCs. This same sample was also part of a study on T cells in Graves' hyperthyroidism and ophthalmopathy.

The sequence derives from a young woman with Graves disease. Sequenced material: peripheral blood mononuclear cells (PBMCs), taken at new diagnosis, from a patient treated with antithyroid drugs.

CDR3 bases: TGTGCCAGCAGGGTGTCCACAGGGTTTAAAGGTCAGCCCCAGCATTTT. Amino acid sequence: CASRVSTGFKGQPQHF. The V gene is TRBV28, the J gene TRBJ1-5; perhaps TRBD1 as D (6 bases). Trimming took 6 bases from V and 6 from J, leaving 21 bases between them. From germline, CDR1 is MDHEN and CDR2 SYDVKM. The CDR3 has 16 residues.